This T cell receptor beta chain stems from a study of blood T cells in healthy people across ages. This clonotype was picked up a small number of times. The use of a sample-barcoded 5' primer and a J-beta primer mix characterized a second PCR of about 6 to 11 cycles. MiXCR, run by TCRdb on the 5' RACE reads, gives a single entry per CDR3 protein. In the table there are roughly 1.6 million distinct CDR3 sequences, approximately 32% of which are singletons. The CDR3 is 16 amino acids. Trimming at V came to 3 bases and at J to 9 bases, leaving 12 bases not matched to a gene. Germline CDR1 is SGHTA and CDR2 is FQGTGA.

V and J are TRBV7-3 and TRBJ2-3; TRBD2 matches 10 bases. The TCR comes from a woman aged 30 to 39 in good health. Input material: blood. CDR3 DNA: TGTGCCAGCAGCTTGGGTACTAGCGGGATGGGAAGGACGCAGTATTTT. This gives the protein CASSLGTSGMGRTQYF.